The 32 T cell receptor beta chains below all came from one sample that was sequenced in a study of blood T cells in healthy people across ages. Alongside a J-beta primer mix, a sample-barcoded 5' primer served in a second PCR lasting about 7 to 11 cycles. TCRdb re-analysed the 5' RACE reads in MiXCR, keeping a single row per CDR3 protein. This table holds approximately 670,000 distinct CDR3 sequences, roughly 41% found once. Input material: blood. The source is a man at least 80 years old in good health.

The CDR3 DNA is TGCGCCAGCAGAAAGACCGGGACAGAGGCAGATACGCAGTATTTT. Amino acids: CASRKTGTEADTQYF. The gene calls are TRBV5-1 and TRBJ2-3; 7 nucleotides align to TRBD1. Germline CDR1 reads SGHRS; CDR2 reads YFSETQ. CDR3 length: 15 residues. After removal of 5 bases from V and 4 bases from J, the junction contained 10 bases not matched to a gene.

On this clonotype itself: It may be a read error: a sequence one base away is much more abundant. This rearrangement joins TRBV7-2 to TRBJ1-2; tentatively, D is TRBD1 (5 bases). CDR1 SGHTA and CDR2 FQGNSA come from the germline V gene. The CDR3 has 14 amino acids. The CDR3: CASSVAAAGNGYTF. The CDR3 coding sequence is TGTGCCAGCAGCGTAGCGGCTGCAGGGAATGGCTACACCTTC.

This clonotype occurred once. This chain connects TRBV4-2 to TRBJ1-4; D is unresolved. The CDR3 loop spans 14 amino acids. The germline CDR1 and CDR2 sequences are LGHNA and YNFKEQ. The germline V and J ends were trimmed by 3 bases and 7 bases, with 12 bases remaining between them. DNA for the CDR3: TGTGCCAGCAGCCAGGCGGTGGAGGCTGAAAAACTGTTTTTT. Protein: CASSQAVEAEKLFF.

With respect to this clonotype: A much larger clone lies a single base off, so this may be a read error. The chain joins TRBV7-2 to TRBJ2-1; 7 bases agree with TRBD1. The V and J ends lost 4 bases and 8 bases, in that order; junction bases with no gene match: 11. CDR3 size: 15 residues. Germline CDR1 and CDR2: SGHTA and FQGNSA. The CDR3 region has the DNA TGTGCCAGCAGCTCCCGGACAGGCCCCTCCGATGAGCAGTTCTTC. Translation gives CASSSRTGPSDEQFF.

CDR3 bases: TGTGCCAGCAGCCAGGACAGGGGGACCACTGAAGCTTTCTTT. Amino acid sequence: CASSQDRGTTEAFF. This sequence joins TRBV6-5 and TRBJ1-1; 10 positions agree with TRBD1. The CDR3 totals 14 residues. Germline CDR1 is MNHEY and CDR2 is SVGAGI. Losses at the gene ends were 6 bases for V and 4 bases for J; bases not matched to a gene: 5.

This clonotype was observed once. CDR3 DNA sequence: TGTGCCACCAGCAGAGTAGGAGTAGCGGGAGTGGGGGACAATGAGCAGTACTTC. It codes for CATSRVGVAGVGDNEQYF. The J gene is TRBJ2-5, the V gene TRBV15; TRBD2 matches 9 bases. CDR3 length: 18 residues. Per the germline V gene, CDR1 is LNHNV and CDR2 is YYDKDF (reference sequence). V lost 1 base and J lost 11; bases outside the gene matches: 20.

This clonotype was detected a few times. The chain joins TRBV7-9 to TRBJ2-5, with a possible D match to TRBD1 (5 bases). Per germline, CDR1 SEHNR and CDR2 FQNEAQ (reference sequence). This CDR3 spans 14 amino acids. V lost 1 base and J 0 bases, leaving 6 bases between the germline ends. CDR3 in DNA: TGTGCCAGCAGCTTAGAGGGGTACCAAGAGACCCAGTACTTC. Protein product: CASSLEGYQETQYF.

The rearrangement joins TRBV27 to TRBJ2-7; 8 positions agree with TRBD1. This CDR3 has 14 residues. Per germline, CDR1 MNHEY and CDR2 SMNVEV (reference sequence). Trimming cost V 6 bases and J 6 bases; bases outside gene matches: 10. CDR3: CASSRTGIVCEQYF. In DNA, the CDR3 is TGTGCCAGCAGCCGGACAGGGATTGTATGCGAGCAGTACTTC.

The chain combines TRBV20-1 with TRBJ1-4; TRBD1 is a possible D gene (5 bases). CDR3 length equals 14 residues. V lost 4 bases and J 7 bases, leaving 16 bases between the germline ends. CDR1 and CDR2 (germline): DFQATT, SNEGSKA (reference sequence). Here the CDR3 reads CSAMERAGIEKLFF. In DNA, the CDR3 is TGCAGTGCTATGGAGAGGGCAGGGATTGAAAAACTGTTTTTT.

In this sample, this clonotype turned up a few times. The chain is built from TRBV6-2 or TRBV6-3 and TRBJ2-4; a weak D match, TRBD1 (6 bases). CDR1 is MNHEY, CDR2 SVGEGT, per germline. The CDR3 sequence is 15 residues long. V lost 6 bases, J lost 2 bases, and 14 bases lay in between. The chain's CDR3 is CASSGSGVSKNIQYF. In nucleotides, the CDR3 is TGTGCCAGCAGCGGGTCAGGGGTGTCCAAAAACATTCAGTACTTC.

For this clonotype: Germline and junction disagree at one end, which may indicate a read error. This chain uses TRBV7-7 with TRBJ2-3; D not certain. This CDR3 has 13 amino acids. CDR1 is SSHAT and CDR2 is FNYEAQ in the germline V gene (reference sequence). This CDR3 reads CASSYQGQAIQYF. The DNA for the CDR3 is TGTGCTAGCAGCTACCAAGGCCAGGCTATACAGTATTTT.

This chain joins TRBV7-9 and TRBJ2-1; no clear D gene. Near its end, the DNA agrees better with TRBJ2-7, so the J call may be wrong. The CDR3 is 17 amino acids. CDR1 and CDR2 from the germline V gene are SEHNR and FQNEAQ (reference sequence). The CDR3 DNA is TGTGCCAGCAGCCCCCGGGCTGTGGGAAGCTCCTACAATGAGCAGTACTTC. Translated, it gives CASSPRAVGSSYNEQYF.

This clonotype was seen repeatedly, ten times or more. The chain is built from TRBV7-2 and TRBJ2-7, with D maybe TRBD2 (8 bases). Trimming took off 5 bases at V and 2 bases at J, with 22 bases between the two ends. This CDR3 region has 17 residues. The V gene's germline CDR1 is SGHTA and CDR2 FQGNSA. CDR3 region: CASSPPKGGGRPYEQYF. Here the CDR3 DNA reads TGTGCCAGCAGCCCCCCCAAAGGGGGCGGGAGGCCCTACGAGCAGTACTTC.

V usage is TRBV19 and J usage is TRBJ2-1, with D possibly being TRBD1 (5 bases). The CDR3 covers 15 residues. Trimming shortened V by 5 bases and J by 2 bases, and 13 bases separated the two germline ends. Germline V gives CDR1 LNHDA, CDR2 SQIVND (reference sequence). CDR3 in amino acids: CASSASGFTYNEQFF. CDR3 nucleotide sequence: TGTGCCAGTAGTGCCTCAGGGTTCACCTACAATGAGCAGTTCTTC.

The gene calls are TRBV3-1 and TRBJ2-5; no firm D call. CDR1 and CDR2 from the germline V gene are LGHDT and YNNKEL (reference sequence). V gave up 0 bases and J gave up 6 bases, with 8 bases separating them. This CDR3 has 13 amino acids. CDR3 bases: TGTGCCAGCAGCCAAGATCTCGAGCAGACCCAGTACTTC. This translates into CASSQDLEQTQYF.

This clonotype was observed a handful of times. This sequence joins TRBV5-1 and TRBJ2-1, with D tentatively TRBD2 (6 bases). Deletions cut 0 bases from V and 11 bases from J, with 21 bases between. CDR1 and CDR2 (germline): SGHRS, YFSETQ. The CDR3 contains 16 residues. The CDR3 DNA sequence: TGCGCCAGCAGCTTGGCCGGAGGGACCGAACGCCGAAAGCAGTTCTTC. It codes for CASSLAGGTERRKQFF. Supplemented by reference TRBV5-1 and TRBJ2-1, the full variable domain reads KAGVTQTPRYLIKTRGQQVTLSCSPISGHRSVSWYQQTPGQGLQFLFEYFSETQRNKGNFPGRFSGRQFSNSRSEMNVSTLELGDSALYLCASSLAGGTERRKQFFGPGTRLTVL.

The chain has TRBV10-3 and TRBJ2-1; 8 nucleotides align to TRBD2. CDR1 and CDR2 from the germline V gene are ENHRY and SYGVKD. CDR3 length equals 17 residues. V lost 2 bases to trimming and J lost 7 bases; unmatched junction nucleotides: 13. This chain's CDR3 is CAISEPLQREWENEQFF. CDR3 nucleotide sequence: TGTGCCATCAGTGAGCCTCTCCAGCGGGAGTGGGAGAATGAGCAGTTCTTC.

Concerning this clonotype: The junction and the germline gene differ at one end; a read error may be behind it. V gene TRBV20-1 combines with J gene TRBJ2-7; TRBD2 might be the D (5 bases). This CDR3 contains 12 residues. Germline V lookup: CDR1 DFQATT, CDR2 SNEGSKA (reference sequence). This CDR3 is CGASPGAYEQYF. CDR3 in DNA: TGCGGTGCTAGTCCCGGGGCCTACGAGCAGTACTTC.

There are a few counts of this clonotype. This chain uses TRBV20-1 with TRBJ2-5; 7 bases map to TRBD2. V trimming: 6 bases; J trimming: 2 bases; junction bases outside the gene matches: 9. Germline CDR1 is DFQATT and CDR2 is SNEGSKA (reference sequence). The CDR3 is 14 amino acids. The CDR3 DNA reads TGCAGTGCGCCGACTAGCAGCACACAAGAGACCCAGTACTTC. Its protein product is CSAPTSSTQETQYF.

This chain links TRBV5-1 with TRBJ2-7, with 10 bases identical to TRBD1. Germline CDR1 SGHRS, CDR2 YFSETQ. V trimming: 3 bases; J trimming: 2 bases; junction bases outside the gene matches: 8. The CDR3 sequence is 16 residues long. The DNA of the CDR3 is TGCGCCAGCAGCTGGGGGACAGGGGCCATAACCTACGAGCAGTACTTC. Its protein product is CASSWGTGAITYEQYF.

This clonotype has only a few counts. The chain carries TRBV15 and TRBJ2-1; D may be TRBD2 (6 bases). The CDR3 is 16 amino acids. Germline CDR1 reads LNHNV; CDR2 reads YYDKDF (reference sequence). The ends were cut back, 5 bases at V and 4 bases at J, with 18 bases in the middle. The CDR3: CATSPRDGSSYNEQFF. In DNA, the CDR3 is TGTGCCACCAGCCCGCGGGACGGGAGCTCTTACAATGAGCAGTTCTTC.

Concerning this clonotype: The junction departs from the called germline gene at one end, perhaps through a read error. The chain carries TRBV10-2 and TRBJ2-2, with D perhaps being TRBD1 or TRBD2 (5 bases each). Germline lookup yields CDR1 WSHSY and CDR2 SAAADI. This CDR3 contains 15 residues. The CDR3 DNA reads TGCACCAGCAGGAGGAAACAGGACCCCACCGGGGAGCTGTTTTTT. It codes for CTSRRKQDPTGELFF.

This chain links TRBV27 with TRBJ2-1, with TRBD2 matching 9 bases. The V gene's germline CDR1 is MNHEY and CDR2 SMNVEV (reference sequence). The V and J ends lost 8 bases and 8 bases, in that order; junction bases with no gene match: 10. This CDR3 has 14 residues. The CDR3 DNA reads as TGTGCCAGCCGCCTTAGCGGGAGTTTGGATGAGCAGTTCTTC. It yields the protein CASRLSGSLDEQFF.

This chain joins TRBV24-1 and TRBJ2-2, with D hard to call. Germline-derived CDR1 and CDR2 are KGHDR and SFDVKD. With 9 bases removed from V and 7 bases from J, the gap between germline ends came to 17 bases. CDR3 length: 14 amino acids. In DNA, the CDR3 is TGTGCCACCGGACGTGACCCGGTGGGCGGGGAGCTGTTTTTT. Its translation is CATGRDPVGGELFF.

This clonotype was counted many times. The chain is built from TRBV7-2 and TRBJ2-5; 14 bases fit TRBD2. The CDR3 sequence is 16 residues long. The germline V gene encodes CDR1 SGHTA and CDR2 FQGNSA. The V gene end was trimmed by 4 bases and the J gene end by 4 bases; junction bases not matched to a gene: 5. CDR3: CASSSRLAGGRETQYF. The CDR3, as DNA: TGTGCCAGCAGCTCCCGACTAGCGGGGGGGCGAGAGACCCAGTACTTC.

This sequence joins TRBV9 and TRBJ2-2; no definite D call. This CDR3 spans 15 amino acids. V lost 0 bases and J lost 4, with 10 bases in between. Germline lookup yields CDR1 SGDLS and CDR2 YYNGEE. As DNA, the CDR3 is TGTGCCAGCAGCGTAGAAGGGCTTGGCACCGGGGAGCTGTTTTTT. Encoded protein: CASSVEGLGTGELFF.

The genes are TRBV18 and TRBJ2-5; 8 bases align to TRBD2. Matching the DNA end better, TRBJ2-1 makes the J call doubtful. Germline CDR1 KGHSH, CDR2 LQKENI. The CDR3 has 15 amino acids. The CDR3 spells CASSQNSGNQETQFF. CDR3 DNA: TGTGCCAGCTCACAAAATAGCGGGAATCAAGAGACCCAGTTCTTC.

This clonotype was observed a handful of times. This chain joins TRBV2 and TRBJ2-7; weak D call: TRBD1 (5 bases). CDR1 and CDR2 (germline): SNHLY, FYNNEI. The CDR3 covers 13 residues. The V end lost 7 bases, the J end lost 7 bases, and 17 bases lay between the germline ends. CDR3 protein: CASTVGRANEQYF. The CDR3 DNA follows: TGTGCCAGCACGGTCGGCAGGGCCAATGAGCAGTACTTC.

This rearrangement joins TRBV3-1 to TRBJ2-6, with D possibly TRBD1 on 5 matching bases. Germline V gene data show CDR1 as LGHDT and CDR2 as YNNKEL (reference sequence). The CDR3 extends over 16 amino acids. Trimming stripped 0 bases from V and 4 bases from J, with 10 bases between. The CDR3 protein is CASSQEQVGGANVLTF. CDR3 sequence (DNA): TGTGCCAGCAGCCAAGAACAGGTTGGCGGGGCCAACGTCCTGACTTTC. Variable domain in full (rest from reference TRBV3-1 and TRBJ2-6): DTAVSQTPKYLVTQMGNDKSIKCEQNLGHDTMYWYKQDSKKFLKIMFSYNNKELIINETVPNRFSPKSPDKAHLNLHINSLELGDSAVYFCASSQEQVGGANVLTFGAGSRLTVL.

The genes are TRBV18 and TRBJ1-1; possible D gene TRBD1, 5 bases. Germline lookup yields CDR1 KGHSH and CDR2 LQKENI. Trimming pared 3 bases from V and 1 base from J, leaving 9 bases between. The CDR3 loop spans 14 amino acids. CDR3 sequence: CASSPGPPNTEAFF. CDR3 DNA sequence: TGTGCCAGCTCACCGGGACCGCCGAACACTGAAGCTTTCTTT.

In this sample, this clonotype turned up a few times. The rearrangement uses TRBV7-2 and TRBJ2-1; the D gene is possibly TRBD2 (6 bases). V gave up 6 bases and J gave up 3 bases, with 15 bases separating them. Germline V lookup: CDR1 SGHTA, CDR2 FQGNSA. The CDR3 has 15 residues. As DNA, the CDR3 is TGTGCCAGCAGTTCCCCCCTGACTAGCTACAATGAGCAGTTCTTC. Translated, it gives CASSSPLTSYNEQFF.

This clonotype occurred a few times. The J gene is TRBJ1-2, the V gene TRBV20-1; D unclear. Trimming pared 1 base from V and 5 bases from J, leaving 14 bases between. This CDR3 has 14 amino acids. The germline CDR1 and CDR2 sequences are DFQATT and SNEGSKA (reference sequence). The chain's CDR3 is CSARVRQNKYGYTF. The CDR3 bases are TGCAGTGCTAGAGTACGGCAGAATAAATATGGCTACACCTTC.